The 25 T cell receptor beta chains in this list originate from one sample, sequenced in a study of blood T cell repertoires in COVID-19 (dated by TCRdb to about 2020). The library was built by means of the immunoSEQ multiplex PCR assay. TCRdb mirrors the immuneACCESS table, restricted to in-frame sequences. Some clones are absent from its copies; in checked studies, under half trace to an unresolved V gene, and the reason for the others is unknown. Present in this sample are about 180,000 clones, roughly 88% of which were seen just once. The ten biggest clones cover roughly 8.6% of the sample. The sequencing sample was made of PBMCs or T cells enriched from blood (not recorded which). These receptors originate from a woman in her late teens or twenties who had recovered from COVID-19.

This clone was observed many times. The chain combines TRBV20-1 with TRBJ1-2; D not certain. Germline CDR1 reads DFQATT; CDR2 reads SNEGSKA (reference sequence). V was cut by 4 bases and J by 4 bases, with 4 bases left in between. This CDR3 region has 10 residues. CDR3 in amino acids: CSATTYGYTF. CDR3 nucleotides: TGCAGTGCTACTACCTATGGCTACACCTTC.

The chain combines TRBV29-1 with TRBJ2-5, with 8 positions matching TRBD1. The CDR3 spans 15 residues. The ends lost 6 bases at V and 2 bases at J; junction bases unmatched: 11. Germline V gene data show CDR1 as SQVTM and CDR2 as ANQGSEA. The chain's CDR3 is CSVCPGTGPQETQYF. CDR3 in DNA: TGCAGCGTCTGCCCCGGGACAGGCCCTCAAGAGACCCAGTACTTC.

This sequence joins TRBV11-2 and TRBJ1-4, with D possibly matching TRBD1 (6 bases). The CDR3 length is 15 residues. Per the germline V gene, CDR1 is SGHAT and CDR2 is FQNNGV. V was pared by 5 bases and J by 0 bases, with 10 bases between. The CDR3 loop reads CASSPRTATNEKLFF. CDR3 in DNA: TGTGCCAGCAGCCCTAGGACAGCAACTAATGAAAAACTGTTTTTT.

The chain has TRBV3-1 (or the pseudogene TRBV3-2) and TRBJ1-2, with TRBD1 as a possible D gene (5 bases). V lost 0 bases and J 8 bases, leaving 13 bases between the germline ends. The germline gives CDR1 LGHDT, CDR2 YNNKEL (reference sequence). This CDR3 comprises 14 residues. CDR3 nucleotides: TGTGCCAGCAGCCAAGACAGGGAGGAAGGAGGCTACACCTTC. It codes for CASSQDREEGGYTF.

The chain employs TRBV4-3 and TRBJ2-3, with a weak D call TRBD2 (7 bases). Germline-derived CDR1 and CDR2 are LGHNA and YSLEER. The V gene lost 5 bases and the J gene lost 5 bases, with 11 bases spanning the gap. CDR3 length: 13 amino acids. The CDR3 DNA sequence: TGCGCCAGCAGCGAAAGGGGGGGAGATACGCAGTATTTT. The encoded protein is CASSERGGDTQYF.

This chain uses TRBV5-1 with TRBJ2-2; 10 nucleotides line up with TRBD2. The ends lost 0 bases at V and 6 bases at J; junction bases unmatched: 8. Germline lookup yields CDR1 SGHRS and CDR2 YFSETQ. The CDR3 is 17 residues long. CDR3 sequence: CASSLAAAGGSAGELFF. The DNA for the CDR3 is TGCGCCAGCAGCTTGGCCGCAGCGGGAGGGTCGGCCGGGGAGCTGTTTTTT.

This chain links TRBV19 with TRBJ1-1; TRBD1 matches at 8 bases. CDR1 and CDR2 from the germline V gene are LNHDA and SQIVND (reference sequence). The CDR3 loop spans 13 amino acids. With 7 bases clipped from V and 11 bases from J, the junction kept 12 bases outside the gene matches. DNA of the CDR3: TGTGCCAGTATGGTCGGACAGGGCCGGATGGCTTTCTTT. Translated, it gives CASMVGQGRMAFF.

The chain is built from TRBV5-1 and TRBJ1-1; 8 bases match TRBD1. V shed 3 bases, J shed 0 bases, and the junction held 7 bases outside the gene matches. The CDR3 is 16 amino acids. The germline gives CDR1 SGHRS, CDR2 YFSETQ. Here the CDR3 reads CASSSRTGSLNTEAFF. CDR3 DNA: TGCGCCAGCAGCTCAAGGACAGGGTCATTGAACACTGAAGCTTTCTTT.

The CDR3, as DNA: TGTGCCAGTAATCCGGGGACAGGGGGCTTTGAAAAACTGTTTTTT. Its protein product is CASNPGTGGFEKLFF. The chain employs TRBV19 and TRBJ1-4; 12 positions agree with TRBD1. V trimming: 7 bases; J trimming: 7 bases; junction bases outside the gene matches: 7. Germline CDR1 reads LNHDA; CDR2 reads SQIVND (reference sequence). The CDR3 spans 15 residues. Full variable domain (remainder filled in from reference TRBV19 and TRBJ1-4): DGGITQSPKYLFRKEGQNVTLSCEQNLNHDAMYWYRQDPGQGLRLIYYSQIVNDFQKGDIAEGYSVSREKKESFPLTVTSAQKNPTAFYLCASNPGTGGFEKLFFGSGTQLSVL.

The rearrangement uses TRBV20-1 and TRBJ2-5, with D unresolved. V lost 5 bases and J 1 base, leaving 5 bases between the germline ends. The CDR3 length is 11 residues. Germline-derived CDR1 and CDR2 are DFQATT and SNEGSKA (reference sequence). Here the CDR3 reads CSAGTQETQYF. CDR3 sequence (DNA): TGCAGTGCTGGCACCCAAGAGACCCAGTACTTC.

The chain carries TRBV7-2 and TRBJ1-3, with no clear D. V lost 2 bases and J 4 bases, leaving 9 bases between the germline ends. Germline CDR1 is SGHTA and CDR2 is FQGNSA. There are 14 residues in the CDR3. Here the CDR3 reads CASSLYRAGNTIYF. CDR3 in DNA: TGTGCCAGCAGCTTATACAGAGCCGGAAACACCATATATTTT.

The gene calls are TRBV5-1 and TRBJ2-3; 10 nucleotides align to TRBD2. This CDR3 is built from 13 residues. Germline CDR1 and CDR2: SGHRS and YFSETQ. V was pared by 3 bases and J by 9 bases, with 4 bases of the junction left unmatched. The CDR3 protein is CASSSAGGQTQYF. As DNA, the CDR3 is TGCGCCAGCAGCTCAGCGGGGGGGCAAACGCAGTATTTT.

The chain joins TRBV14 to TRBJ2-3; no reliable D call. CDR1 is SGHDN, CDR2 FVKESK, per germline. V lost 1 base and J 3 bases, leaving 14 bases between the germline ends. The CDR3 consists of 16 residues. CDR3 DNA sequence: TGTGCCAGCAGCCAAGTCGGGTTGTCAGTTACAGATACGCAGTATTTT. It is translated as CASSQVGLSVTDTQYF.

The chain links TRBV18 to TRBJ1-2; D might be TRBD1 (6 bases). CDR3 length: 16 residues. CDR1 and CDR2 from the germline V gene are KGHSH and LQKENI. V dropped 3 bases and J dropped 5 bases, with 19 bases sitting between them. DNA of the CDR3: TGTGCCAGCTCACCGTATGAGGGGGAACATCCTTATGGCTACACCTTC. This translates into CASSPYEGEHPYGYTF.

The V call is TRBV6-1, the J call TRBJ1-2, with D unclear. The germline V gene encodes CDR1 MNHNS and CDR2 SASEGT. Deletions cut 0 bases from V and 8 bases from J, with 10 bases between. The CDR3 spans 13 residues. CDR3 protein: CASSEARVGGYTF. CDR3 nucleotide sequence: TGTGCCAGCAGTGAAGCGAGGGTGGGGGGCTACACCTTC.

This clone turned up a few times. The chain is built from TRBV19 and TRBJ2-1, with D maybe TRBD2 (5 bases). This CDR3 has 13 amino acids. Germline assignment: CDR1 LNHDA and CDR2 SQIVND (reference sequence). Trimming removed 3 bases at V and 10 bases at J, with 13 bases between. The CDR3 bases are TGTGCCAGTAGTATTGGAGGCAGGAACGAGCAGTTCTTC. Encoded protein: CASSIGGRNEQFF. The complete variable domain, with remaining parts taken from reference TRBV19 and TRBJ2-1, reads DGGITQSPKYLFRKEGQNVTLSCEQNLNHDAMYWYRQDPGQGLRLIYYSQIVNDFQKGDIAEGYSVSREKKESFPLTVTSAQKNPTAFYLCASSIGGRNEQFFGPGTRLTVL.

The chain has TRBV28 and TRBJ1-5; D is ambiguous. The CDR3 spans 12 residues. Germline assignment: CDR1 MDHEN and CDR2 SYDVKM. Trimming removed 3 bases from V and 6 bases from J, with 6 bases in between. As DNA, the CDR3 is TGTGCCAGCAGTTTTTCTTCTCAGCCCCAGCATTTT. Translated, it gives CASSFSSQPQHF. Supplemented by reference TRBV28 and TRBJ1-5, the full variable domain reads DVKVTQSSRYLVKRTGEKVFLECVQDMDHENMFWYRQDPGLGLRLIYFSYDVKMKEKGDIPEGYSVSREKKERFSLILESASTNQTSMYLCASSFSSQPQHFGDGTRLSIL.

This chain connects TRBV28 to TRBJ1-4; the D gene is possibly TRBD1 (5 bases). The CDR3 totals 13 residues. V was pared by 4 bases and J by 7 bases, with 10 bases between. Germline loops: CDR1 MDHEN, CDR2 SYDVKM. The CDR3 sequence is CASSSGVGEKLFF. CDR3 DNA: TGTGCCAGCAGTTCGGGGGTGGGTGAAAAACTGTTTTTT.

The rearrangement uses TRBV5-1 and TRBJ2-5, with D hard to call. With 4 bases removed from V and 2 bases from J, the gap between germline ends came to 12 bases. The CDR3 contains 14 residues. Germline CDR1 and CDR2: SGHRS and YFSETQ. DNA of the CDR3: TGCGCCAGCAGCCCGGGTCATCCACAAGAGACCCAGTACTTC. As protein: CASSPGHPQETQYF.

The chain carries TRBV6-5 and TRBJ2-7, with D perhaps matching TRBD1 (5 bases). The germline CDR1 and CDR2 sequences are MNHEY and SVGAGI. The CDR3 totals 14 residues. The ends were cut back, 8 bases at V and 0 bases at J, with 14 bases in the middle. The CDR3 nucleotides read TGTGCCAGCTCCGAAACAGGCAGCTCCTACGAGCAGTACTTC. Its protein is CASSETGSSYEQYF.

The chain joins TRBV7-3 to TRBJ2-1; 7 positions agree with TRBD2. CDR1 is SGHTA, CDR2 FQGTGA, per germline. CDR3 length equals 16 residues. J was trimmed by 4 bases and V by 5 bases; bases with no gene match: 11. The CDR3: CASSLRPASGYNEQFF. In DNA form, the CDR3 reads TGTGCCAGCAGCCTCCGACCCGCTAGCGGATACAATGAGCAGTTCTTC.

The gene calls are TRBV20-1 and TRBJ2-4; the match to TRBD2 covers 8 bases. The CDR3 has 15 amino acids. V was pared by 3 bases and J by 8 bases, with 12 bases of the junction left unmatched. Germline V gene lookup returns CDR1 DFQATT and CDR2 SNEGSKA (reference sequence). The CDR3 is CSASSPSGGTHIQYF. The CDR3 nucleotides read TGCAGTGCTAGTTCACCAAGCGGGGGTACACACATTCAGTACTTC.

The chain employs TRBV19 and TRBJ1-5; D is possibly TRBD1 (6 bases). Germline V gives CDR1 LNHDA, CDR2 SQIVND (reference sequence). V was cut by 6 bases and J by 4 bases, with 16 bases left in between. This CDR3 contains 15 residues. The CDR3 protein is CASRSEGVVNQPQHF. The CDR3, as DNA: TGTGCCAGTAGATCTGAGGGGGTGGTGAATCAGCCCCAGCATTTT.

The rearrangement joins TRBV10-3 to TRBJ2-3; TRBD2 matches 8 bases. With 10 bases clipped from V and 3 bases from J, the junction kept 18 bases outside the gene matches. CDR1 ENHRY and CDR2 SYGVKD come from the germline V gene. This CDR3 comprises 17 residues. The CDR3 sequence: CATGGAGVVLGTDTQYF. For the CDR3, the DNA is TGTGCCACTGGGGGAGCGGGGGTAGTTTTGGGGACAGATACGCAGTATTTT.

CDR3 DNA: TGTGCCAGCAGCGTAGGGGGGGACAGGACCTACGAGCAGTACTTC. This sequence encodes CASSVGGDRTYEQYF. The chain uses TRBV9 and TRBJ2-7, with 8 nucleotides matching TRBD1. The CDR3 loop spans 15 amino acids. Germline V gene data show CDR1 as SGDLS and CDR2 as YYNGEE. V shed 0 bases and J 2 bases; nucleotides not matched to a gene: 4. The full variable domain, in which reference TRBV9 and TRBJ2-7 provide the parts outside the CDR3, is DSGVTQTPKHLITATGQRVTLRCSPRSGDLSVYWYQQSLDQGLQFLIQYYNGEERAKGNILERFSAQQFPDLHSELNLSSLELGDSALYFCASSVGGDRTYEQYFGPGTRLTVT.